Listed here are 18 T cell receptor beta chains from one sample, sequenced in a study of T cell repertoires in cytomegalovirus infection. From the reads, TCRdb called clonotypes with MiXCR, one entry per CDR3 protein. The table records about 360,000 distinct CDR3 sequences, over 15% of them present only once. The sequenced sample was PBMCs. These receptor sequences come from a human donor in good health (CMV status not recorded). Some clones in this sample may be carry-over from other donors' samples.

There are many counts of this clonotype. The chain employs TRBV28 and TRBJ1-2; no firm D call. CDR1 is MDHEN and CDR2 is SYDVKM in the germline V gene. CDR3 length equals 14 residues. The V and J ends lost 2 bases and 0 bases respectively, with 7 bases between them. The CDR3 loop reads CASSLITANYGYTF. CDR3 coding DNA: TGTGCCAGCAGTTTAATAACAGCTAACTATGGCTACACCTTC.

The rearrangement uses TRBV6-1 and TRBJ1-1; D is uncertain. The V gene's germline CDR1 is MNHNS and CDR2 SASEGT. V was pared by 5 bases and J by 5 bases, with 12 bases between. The CDR3 is 13 amino acids. The CDR3 sequence is CASSPETWTEAFF. In DNA form, the CDR3 reads TGTGCCAGCAGTCCCGAGACATGGACTGAAGCTTTCTTT.

The V and J genes are TRBV5-6 and TRBJ2-1; perhaps TRBD1 as D (5 bases). CDR1 and CDR2 (germline): SGHDT, YYEEEE. This CDR3 comprises 14 residues. The germline V and J ends were trimmed by 6 bases and 2 bases, with 12 bases remaining between them. CDR3 in DNA: TGTGCCAGCAAATTCTCAGGGACCTACAATGAGCAGTTCTTC. Protein: CASKFSGTYNEQFF.

This clonotype was seen a few times. V usage is TRBV5-6 and J usage is TRBJ1-6, with 8 nucleotides matching TRBD1. This CDR3 contains 15 residues. CDR1 is SGHDT and CDR2 is YYEEEE in the germline V gene. J was trimmed by 7 bases and V by 4 bases; bases with no gene match: 7. CDR3 bases: TGTGCCAGCAGCCCGACGGACAGGGAAAATTCACCCCTCCACTTT. Translation: CASSPTDRENSPLHF.

The chain links TRBV5-6 to TRBJ2-1; no reliable D call. CDR3 length: 14 residues. The germline gives CDR1 SGHDT, CDR2 YYEEEE. V lost 5 bases to trimming and J lost 9 bases, with 18 bases between them. The CDR3 loop is CASSIVPTGGEQFF. The DNA of the CDR3 is TGTGCCAGCAGTATTGTCCCCACCGGCGGTGAGCAGTTCTTC.

In this sample, this clonotype turned up many times. This chain uses TRBV12-3 or TRBV12-4 with TRBJ1-2; a weak D match, TRBD1 (5 bases). The CDR3 consists of 14 residues. The ends were cut back, 3 bases at V and 2 bases at J, with 10 bases in the middle. Here the CDR3 DNA reads TGTGCCAGCAGTTTTCGGGGGTCGAACTATGGCTACACCTTC. Protein: CASSFRGSNYGYTF.

V gene TRBV19 combines with J gene TRBJ1-2; D not certain. From germline, CDR1 is LNHDA and CDR2 SQIVND (reference sequence). V was trimmed by 3 bases and J by 8 bases, leaving 13 bases between them. This CDR3 has 13 amino acids. The DNA of the CDR3 is TGTGCCAGTAGTATCGGGCAGAGGAGGGGCTACACCTTC. This gives the protein CASSIGQRRGYTF.

The chain has TRBV15 and TRBJ1-3, with D perhaps TRBD1 (5 bases). Trimming removed 6 bases at V and 0 bases at J, with 18 bases between. The length of the CDR3 is 17 residues. Germline V gene data show CDR1 as LNHNV and CDR2 as YYDKDF (reference sequence). The CDR3 loop reads CATSLPRRGISGNTIYF. DNA for the CDR3: TGTGCCACCAGTCTTCCCCGACGGGGGATCTCTGGAAACACCATATATTTT.

CDR3 residues: CASSFAGRLGAQHF. CDR3 in DNA: TGTGCCAGCAGTTTCGCGGGCCGCCTGGGAGCCCAGCATTTT. The rearrangement links TRBV12-3 or TRBV12-4 to TRBJ1-5, with unresolved D. V was trimmed by 3 bases and J by 11 bases, leaving 17 bases between them. This CDR3 has 14 amino acids.

Points on this clonotype: One junction end does not reproduce the germline sequence, and a read error may be involved. The CDR3 loop reads CASSLTSGGAAEAQYF. DNA for the CDR3: TGTGCCAGCAGCTTGACTAGCGGGGGGGCGGCAGAGGCCCAGTACTTC. The chain links TRBV7-2 to TRBJ2-5; 14 bases fit TRBD2. The CDR3 sequence is 16 residues long. CDR1 SGHTA and CDR2 FQGNSA come from the germline V gene.

This clonotype was recorded many times. V gene TRBV12-5 combines with J gene TRBJ1-2; TRBD1 matches at 8 bases. This CDR3 has 14 amino acids. V trimming: 2 bases; J trimming: 7 bases; junction bases outside the gene matches: 6. The germline V gene has CDR1 LGHNT and CDR2 FRNRAP. The CDR3 sequence is CASGLLTGASGYTF. CDR3 DNA sequence: TGTGCTAGTGGTTTGCTGACAGGGGCGAGTGGCTACACCTTC. The complete variable domain, with remaining parts taken from reference TRBV12-5 and TRBJ1-2, reads DARVTQTPRHKVTEMGQEVTMRCQPILGHNTVFWYRQTMMQGLELLAYFRNRAPLDDSGMPKDRFSAEMPDATLATLKIQPSEPRDSAVYFCASGLLTGASGYTFGSGTRLTVV.

The rearrangement links TRBV6-8 to TRBJ1-1; D gene unclear. Trimming cost V 5 bases and J 6 bases, with 13 bases left between them. The germline V gene encodes CDR1 MNHGY and CDR2 SAAAGT. The CDR3 loop spans 13 amino acids. Written as DNA, the CDR3 is TGTGCCAGCAGTGGCTGGGAGGGCGCTGAAGCTTTCTTT. Protein: CASSGWEGAEAFF.

This clonotype was seen more than once but under ten times. V usage is TRBV12-3 or TRBV12-4 and J usage is TRBJ2-7, with TRBD2 matching over 8 bases. V trimming: 7 bases; J trimming: 7 bases; junction bases outside the gene matches: 6. This CDR3 contains 12 residues. In DNA, the CDR3 is TGTGCCAGCATAGGCGGGGGGAGTGAGCAGTACTTC. Translation: CASIGGGSEQYF.

The table lists this clonotype with a few counts. This chain joins TRBV4-3 and TRBJ2-1; no clear D. Trimming left V 0 bases short and J 8 bases short, with 5 bases between. Germline V gene lookup returns CDR1 LGHNA and CDR2 YSLEER. This CDR3 spans 12 amino acids. The chain's CDR3 is CASSQEGYEQFF. CDR3 DNA: TGCGCCAGCAGCCAAGAAGGATATGAGCAGTTCTTC.

The CDR3 bases are TGTGCCAGTAGGACGGGACAATTTGAAAAACTGTTTTTT. Translating gives CASRTGQFEKLFF. The chain joins TRBV19 to TRBJ1-4; possible D gene TRBD1, 6 bases. This CDR3 is 13 amino acids long. Per the germline V gene, CDR1 is LNHDA and CDR2 is SQIVND (reference sequence). V was clipped by 6 bases and J by 7 bases, with 12 bases between them.

The chain combines TRBV20-1 with TRBJ2-7; 14 bases agree with TRBD2. Germline trimming cut 6 bases from V and 0 bases from J; bases unmatched to any gene: 7. The CDR3 is 16 residues long. Germline-derived CDR1 and CDR2 are DFQATT and SNEGSKA (reference sequence). The CDR3 here is CSATGLAGAPSYEQYF. The CDR3 DNA follows: TGCAGTGCAACGGGACTAGCGGGAGCCCCCTCCTACGAGCAGTACTTC.

This clonotype was seen more than once but under ten times. This chain joins TRBV3-1 and TRBJ1-2; 7 bases match TRBD1. V lost 4 bases to trimming and J lost 4 bases; unmatched junction nucleotides: 6. This CDR3 is built from 14 residues. CDR1 and CDR2 from the germline V gene are LGHDT and YNNKEL (reference sequence). The CDR3 protein is CASSPRQGSYGYTF. Here the CDR3 DNA reads TGTGCCAGCAGCCCGAGACAGGGAAGCTATGGCTACACCTTC.

There are many counts of this clonotype. This sequence joins TRBV7-2 and TRBJ2-1; 8 bases align to TRBD2. The CDR3 totals 18 residues. Germline values: CDR1 SGHTA, CDR2 FQGNSA. V lost 1 base to trimming and J lost 6 bases; unmatched junction nucleotides: 14. CDR3 DNA: TGTGCCAGCAGCTTAGTATTCCAAGCGGGAGACCCACTCAATGAGCAGTTCTTC. Protein: CASSLVFQAGDPLNEQFF.